This passage covers 21 T cell receptor beta chains from one sample sequenced in a study of beta chain features in type 1 diabetes. General observations from the study: Researchers report that Type 1 diabetes patients had moderately but significantly shorter TCRB CDR3s across all four CD4+ subsets.

No antigen has been assigned to these receptors. All of the isolated RNA was reverse transcribed, so expressed TCRB transcripts were sequenced. Measured with immunoSEQ multiplex PCR; TCRdb has only the in-frame clones, and not every one. In the table there are about 270,000 clones, approximately 15% of which are singletons. Sequenced input: naive CD4+ T cells from blood. The receptors were sampled from a man younger than 45 with type 1 diabetes.

The chain carries TRBV14 and TRBJ1-2; TRBD1 matches 9 bases. This CDR3 spans 16 amino acids. Germline CDR1 is SGHDN and CDR2 is FVKESK. V shed 3 bases, J shed 5 bases, and the junction held 10 bases outside the gene matches. The chain's CDR3 is CASSQDRQGDRYGYTF. The CDR3 DNA is TGTGCCAGCAGCCAGGATCGACAGGGGGATCGGTATGGCTACACCTTC.

This chain connects TRBV5-4 to TRBJ2-6; TRBD1 is a possible D gene (6 bases). Trimming cost V 3 bases and J 3 bases, with 13 bases left between them. Germline values: CDR1 SGHNT, CDR2 YYREEE (reference sequence). The CDR3 runs to 16 residues. CDR3 DNA: TGTGCCAGCAGCTCGAGACAGGCCTATGGGGCCAACGTCCTGACTTTC. It codes for CASSSRQAYGANVLTF.

The chain employs TRBV9 and TRBJ2-2; no clear D gene. Germline V gene sequence: CDR1 SGDLS, CDR2 YYNGEE. V lost 0 bases and J lost 5, with 8 bases in between. The CDR3 runs 14 residues. The CDR3 loop is CASSVDGLTGELFF. CDR3 bases: TGTGCCAGCAGCGTAGATGGGCTTACCGGGGAGCTGTTTTTT.

This clone has only a few counts. This chain connects TRBV9 to TRBJ2-7; 9 bases are a match to TRBD1. Losses at the gene ends were 3 bases for V and 1 base for J; bases not matched to a gene: 5. The CDR3 loop spans 15 amino acids. Per the germline V gene, CDR1 is SGDLS and CDR2 is YYNGEE. The CDR3 reads CASSAGQGLSYEQYF. The CDR3 DNA is TGTGCCAGCAGCGCCGGACAGGGGCTATCCTACGAGCAGTACTTC.

The J gene is TRBJ2-7, the V gene TRBV7-2; 8 nucleotides agree with TRBD2. Germline V gene sequence: CDR1 SGHTA, CDR2 FQGNSA. There are 15 residues in the CDR3. Germline trimming cut 3 bases from V and 2 bases from J; bases unmatched to any gene: 6. The chain's CDR3 is CASSFWTSTTYEQYF. The CDR3 DNA reads as TGTGCCAGCAGCTTTTGGACTAGCACGACCTACGAGCAGTACTTC.

This clone has more than one count but fewer than ten. The chain recombines TRBV6-6 with TRBJ1-2; maybe TRBD1 (6 bases). The CDR3 extends over 14 amino acids. Germline assignment: CDR1 MNHNY and CDR2 SVGAGI (reference sequence). V lost 7 bases and J lost 2, with 14 bases in between. The CDR3 reads CASNPDSLNYGYTF. In DNA form, the CDR3 reads TGTGCCAGCAATCCGGACAGCCTGAACTATGGCTACACCTTC.

The chain links TRBV18 to TRBJ1-5; 8 positions agree with TRBD1. Germline V gene lookup returns CDR1 KGHSH and CDR2 LQKENI. J lost 2 bases, V lost 6 bases, and 3 bases had no gene match. This CDR3 region has 14 residues. The CDR3 here is CASSPDRGNQPQHF. CDR3 sequence (DNA): TGTGCCAGCTCCCCGGACAGGGGCAATCAGCCCCAGCATTTT.

Only a few counts were recorded for this clone. This chain connects TRBV28 to TRBJ2-7; D possibly corresponds to TRBD1 (5 bases). Germline V CDR1 and CDR2: MDHEN, SYDVKM. This CDR3 comprises 14 residues. V gave up 2 bases and J gave up 1 base, with 9 bases separating them. The CDR3 sequence is CASSLVQASYEQYF. Here the CDR3 DNA reads TGTGCCAGCAGTTTAGTACAGGCGTCCTACGAGCAGTACTTC.

The chain combines TRBV15 with TRBJ2-5, with 7 bases that match TRBD2. The CDR3 length is 14 residues. Germline trimming cut 5 bases from V and 1 base from J; bases unmatched to any gene: 4. Germline V CDR1 and CDR2: LNHNV, YYDKDF (reference sequence). In nucleotides, the CDR3 is TGTGCCACCAGCGCAAGCGGGGCCCAAGAGACCCAGTACTTC. It codes for CATSASGAQETQYF.

This clone was seen a handful of times. The chain uses TRBV19 and TRBJ2-1; 14 bases match TRBD2. J lost 9 bases, V lost 8 bases, and 9 bases had no gene match. The CDR3 spans 15 residues. CDR1 and CDR2 (germline): LNHDA, SQIVND (reference sequence). The chain's CDR3 is CASESGLAGVGEQFF. The CDR3 DNA follows: TGTGCCAGTGAATCGGGACTAGCGGGAGTTGGTGAGCAGTTCTTC.

The J gene is TRBJ1-2, the V gene TRBV28; D is unresolved. Trimming removed 2 bases from V and 4 bases from J, with 5 bases in between. Germline V gives CDR1 MDHEN, CDR2 SYDVKM. The CDR3 has 12 amino acids. The CDR3 DNA reads TGTGCCAGCAGTTTACGTCTCTATGGCTACACCTTC. Translated, it gives CASSLRLYGYTF.

The rearrangement joins TRBV6-1 to TRBJ2-1, with 10 bases matching TRBD2. The germline gives CDR1 MNHNS, CDR2 SASEGT. The length of the CDR3 is 17 residues. Trimming took 4 bases from V and 7 from J; bases not matched to a gene: 13. CDR3 protein: CASSGLILTSGMNEQFF. In DNA form, the CDR3 reads TGTGCCAGCAGTGGACTCATCCTAACTAGCGGGATGAATGAGCAGTTCTTC.

This rearrangement joins TRBV5-1 to TRBJ2-3, with TRBD2 identical over 9 bases. Trimming took 0 bases from V and 3 from J; bases not matched to a gene: 2. The CDR3 loop spans 15 amino acids. Germline assignment: CDR1 SGHRS and CDR2 YFSETQ. CDR3 sequence (DNA): TGCGCCAGCAGCTTGGGGACTAGCGTAACAGATACGCAGTATTTT. Protein sequence: CASSLGTSVTDTQYF.

This clone has a single count. The chain recombines TRBV5-4 with TRBJ1-2; 8 bases match TRBD1. J lost 3 bases, V lost 4 bases, and 2 bases had no gene match. CDR1 and CDR2 (germline): SGHNT, YYREEE (reference sequence). The CDR3 contains 13 residues. In DNA form, the CDR3 reads TGTGCCAGCAGCCCAGGGGGCGACTATGGCTACACCTTC. Encoded protein: CASSPGGDYGYTF. The full variable domain, with the rest looked up from reference TRBV5-4 and TRBJ1-2, is ETGVTQSPTHLIKTRGQQVTLRCSSQSGHNTVSWYQQALGQGPQFIFQYYREEENGRGNFPPRFSGLQFPNYSSELNVNALELDDSALYLCASSPGGDYGYTFGSGTRLTVV.

There are a few counts of this clone. This chain's CDR3 is CASTDRDSYEQYF. DNA for the CDR3: TGTGCCAGTACCGACAGGGACTCCTACGAGCAGTACTTC. This chain connects TRBV19 to TRBJ2-7; 7 nucleotides match TRBD1. This CDR3 spans 13 amino acids. Germline CDR1 LNHDA, CDR2 SQIVND (reference sequence). V lost 7 bases to trimming and J lost 0 bases; unmatched junction nucleotides: 3.

A few counts support this clone. The gene calls are TRBV28 and TRBJ2-1; D gene uncertain. The CDR3 totals 14 residues. V lost 2 bases and J 8 bases, leaving 13 bases between the germline ends. From germline, CDR1 is MDHEN and CDR2 SYDVKM. This CDR3 is CASSLVETADEQFF. Here the CDR3 DNA reads TGTGCCAGCAGTTTAGTGGAAACGGCGGATGAGCAGTTCTTC.

The table lists this clone with a few counts. This sequence joins TRBV30 and TRBJ2-3; the D gene is possibly TRBD2 (6 bases). The CDR3 runs to 14 residues. Per germline, CDR1 GTSNPN and CDR2 SVGIG (reference sequence). V shed 2 bases and J shed 0 bases, with 9 bases lying between them. The CDR3 DNA reads TGTGCCTGGAGTCGGGGGAGGAGCACAGATACGCAGTATTTT. This encodes CAWSRGRSTDTQYF.

The V call is TRBV2, the J call TRBJ1-1; no clear D gene. The CDR3 loop spans 12 amino acids. The germline CDR1 and CDR2 sequences are SNHLY and FYNNEI. The V gene lost 2 bases and the J gene lost 5 bases, with 6 bases spanning the gap. CDR3 sequence reads: CASSEQKTEAFF. For the CDR3, the DNA is TGTGCCAGCAGTGAACAGAAAACTGAAGCTTTCTTT.

The chain uses TRBV7-2 and TRBJ2-1; 12 nucleotides match TRBD2. V trimming: 3 bases; J trimming: 9 bases; junction bases outside the gene matches: 6. This CDR3 is built from 15 residues. Germline V gives CDR1 SGHTA, CDR2 FQGNSA. CDR3 DNA: TGTGCCAGCAGCTTCCTAGCGGGAGGGCCGGGTGAGCAGTTCTTC. Amino acids: CASSFLAGGPGEQFF.

The chain combines TRBV11-1 with TRBJ2-1, with D tentatively TRBD2 (6 bases). Deletions cut 4 bases from V and 0 bases from J, with 10 bases between. CDR3 length equals 15 residues. CDR1 is SGHAT, CDR2 FQDESV, per germline (reference sequence). The CDR3 DNA reads as TGTGCCAGCAGCTCCCTGGGAGGCTCCTACAATGAGCAGTTCTTC. It yields the protein CASSSLGGSYNEQFF.

The V and J genes are TRBV28 and TRBJ2-7, with 7 bases lining up with TRBD2. This CDR3 is built from 15 residues. CDR1 and CDR2 from the germline V gene are MDHEN and SYDVKM. The junction had 6 bases not matched to a gene; V was cut back by 3 bases and J by 1 base. CDR3 in amino acids: CASSLIGLGSYEQYF. The CDR3 DNA sequence: TGTGCCAGCAGTTTGATCGGACTAGGATCCTACGAGCAGTACTTC.